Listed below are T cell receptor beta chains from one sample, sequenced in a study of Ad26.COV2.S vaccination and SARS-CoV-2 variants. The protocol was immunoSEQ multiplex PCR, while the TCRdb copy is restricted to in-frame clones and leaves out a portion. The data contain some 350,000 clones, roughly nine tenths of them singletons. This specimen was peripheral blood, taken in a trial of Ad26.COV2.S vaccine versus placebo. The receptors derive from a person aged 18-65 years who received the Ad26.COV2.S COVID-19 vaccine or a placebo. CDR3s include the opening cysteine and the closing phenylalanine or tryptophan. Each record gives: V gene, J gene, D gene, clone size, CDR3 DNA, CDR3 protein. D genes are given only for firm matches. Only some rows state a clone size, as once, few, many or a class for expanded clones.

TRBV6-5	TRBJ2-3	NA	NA	TGTGCCAGCAGTTATATCACCGGGGGTCAAAGTACGCAGTATTTT	CASSYITGGQSTQYF
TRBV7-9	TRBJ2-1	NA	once	TGTGCCAGCAGCTTACCCCAAGGTGAGCAGTTCTTC	CASSLPQGEQFF
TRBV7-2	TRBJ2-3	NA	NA	TGTGCCAGCAGCTTGGGGTATGGAGATACGCAGTATTTT	CASSLGYGDTQYF
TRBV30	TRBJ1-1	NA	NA	TGTGCCTGGAGTGGGATAATGGGGGGCGCGGCTTTCTTT	CAWSGIMGGAAFF
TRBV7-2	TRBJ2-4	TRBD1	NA	TGTGCCAGCAGCCCCCCCGGTGCAGGGGGCCTCTTAGCCAAAAACATTCAGTACTTC	CASSPPGAGGLLAKNIQYF
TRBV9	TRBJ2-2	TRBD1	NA	TGTGCCAGCAGCGTAGGAGGGACAGGGTCCGGGGAGCTGTTTTTT	CASSVGGTGSGELFF
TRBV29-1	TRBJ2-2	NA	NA	TGCAGCGCGATCAGGGAGACCGGGGAGCTGTTTTTT	CSAIRETGELFF
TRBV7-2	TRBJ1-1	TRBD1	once	TGTGCCAGCACTCCACAGGGGGCCCTGCTGATGAACACTGAAGCTTTCTTT	CASTPQGALLMNTEAFF
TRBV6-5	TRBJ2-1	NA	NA	TGTGCCAGCAGTTTATACAATGAGCAGTTCTTC	CASSLYNEQFF
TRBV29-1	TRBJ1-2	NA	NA	TGCAGCGTTAGAGCAGGGGAGGCGGGTTATGGCTACACCTTC	CSVRAGEAGYGYTF
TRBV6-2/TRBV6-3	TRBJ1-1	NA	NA	TGTGCCAGCAGTTATGATTCAGGGTCTGAAGCTTTCTTT	CASSYDSGSEAFF
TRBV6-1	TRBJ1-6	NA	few	TGTGCCAGCAGTGGTAACCGCGGCCTGACGAATTCACCCCTCCACTTT	CASSGNRGLTNSPLHF
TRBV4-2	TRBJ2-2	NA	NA	TGTGCCAGCAGCCAACGCGGGGACACCGGGGAGCTGTTTTTT	CASSQRGDTGELFF
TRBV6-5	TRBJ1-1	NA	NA	TGTGCCAGCAGTTTCCGGACGGGACCCGGGATTGAAGCTTTCTTT	CASSFRTGPGIEAFF
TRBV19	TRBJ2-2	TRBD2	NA	TGTGCCAGTAGTATAGGGTCCGGGGGGACCGGGGAGCTGTTTTTT	CASSIGSGGTGELFF
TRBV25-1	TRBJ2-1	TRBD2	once	TGTGCCAGCAGTGAACATAGCGGGGGATACAATGAGCAGTTCTTC	CASSEHSGGYNEQFF
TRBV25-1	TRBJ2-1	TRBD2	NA	TGTGCCAGCCAAGGACCGGGACTAGCGTTATACAATGAGCAGTTCTTC	CASQGPGLALYNEQFF
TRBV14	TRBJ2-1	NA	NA	TGTGCCAGCAGCCAAGGAGTGGGGCAGGGGTTCCTGTGGTCCTACAATGAGCAGTTCTTC	CASSQGVGQGFLWSYNEQFF
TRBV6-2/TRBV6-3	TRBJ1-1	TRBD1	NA	TGTGCCAGCAGCGGGGACAGGGGAGGGACTGAAGCTTTCTTT	CASSGDRGGTEAFF
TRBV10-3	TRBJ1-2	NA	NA	TGTGCCATCAGTGAGTCGAAGGTGGCAGGGGAAGGCTACACCTTC	CAISESKVAGEGYTF
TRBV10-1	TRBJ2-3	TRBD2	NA	TGCGCCAGCAGTGATTTAGCGGGTCACACAGATACGCAGTATTTT	CASSDLAGHTDTQYF
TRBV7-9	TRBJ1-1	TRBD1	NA	TGTGCCAGCAGCTATAACCAGGGGGGTACCACTGAAGCTTTCTTT	CASSYNQGGTTEAFF
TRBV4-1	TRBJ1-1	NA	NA	TGCGCCAGCAGCCAAGATGTCCGGGGGGGACAACGAGGTACTGAAGCTTTCTTT	CASSQDVRGGQRGTEAFF
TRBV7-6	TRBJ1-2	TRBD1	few	TGTGCCAGCAGCTCTCGACAGGGGGTGTATGGCTACACCTTC	CASSSRQGVYGYTF
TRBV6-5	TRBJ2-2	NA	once	TGTGCCAGCACCGCGATGGGCGGGGAGCTGTTTTTT	CASTAMGGELFF
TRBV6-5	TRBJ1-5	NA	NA	TGTGCCAGCGGCGATCGCAGTAATCAGCCCCAGCATTTT	CASGDRSNQPQHF
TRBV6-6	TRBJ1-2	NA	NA	TGTGCCAGCAGTCCCTCGGACCCGGACCATGGCTACACCTTC	CASSPSDPDHGYTF